A single sample is the source of the 14 T cell receptor beta chains below, sequenced in a study of blood T cell repertoires in COVID-19. Produced via immunoSEQ multiplex PCR; TCRdb's table is partial and in-frame only. The sample records 400,000 to 500,000 clones, 75% to 90% being singletons. The specimen was peripheral blood. The receptors derive from a woman in her 30s with active or convalescent COVID-19.

CDR3 bases: TGTGCCAGCAACGGGATACTGAACACTGAAGCTTTCTTT. Translating gives CASNGILNTEAFF. The genes are TRBV2 and TRBJ1-1; D remains unclear. The CDR3 has 13 residues. CDR1 is SNHLY and CDR2 is FYNNEI in the germline V gene. V lost 7 bases to trimming and J lost 0 bases, with 9 bases between them.

This clone has only one observation. In nucleotides, the CDR3 is TGTGCCAGCAGCTTGTTGAGCGGGACAGGGGGCACAGATACGCAGTATTTT. Translated, it gives CASSLLSGTGGTDTQYF. V gene TRBV5-8 combines with J gene TRBJ2-3; 10 bases map to TRBD1. This CDR3 spans 17 amino acids. Per the germline V gene, CDR1 is SGHTS and CDR2 is YDEGEE. The V segment lost 1 base and the J segment 1 base; nucleotides outside the gene matches: 6.

V gene TRBV30 combines with J gene TRBJ1-4; possible D gene TRBD1, 6 bases. The CDR3 is made up of 13 amino acids. CDR1 and CDR2 (germline): GTSNPN, SVGIG (reference sequence). V was pared by 3 bases and J by 4 bases, with 9 bases between. As DNA, the CDR3 is TGTGCCTGGAGCAGACAGGATAATGAAAAACTGTTTTTT. It encodes CAWSRQDNEKLFF. Based on the CDR3 plus reference TRBV30 and TRBJ1-4, the full variable domain is SQTIHQWPATLVQPVGSPLSLECTVEGTSNPNLYWYRQAAGRGLQLLFYSVGIGQISSEVPQNLSASRPQDRQFILSSKKLLLSDSGFYLCAWSRQDNEKLFFGSGTQLSVL.

This sequence joins TRBV27 and TRBJ1-5; D is unresolved. Germline lookup yields CDR1 MNHEY and CDR2 SMNVEV (reference sequence). This CDR3 is 13 amino acids long. V shed 5 bases and J shed 6 bases, with 11 bases lying between them. The CDR3 loop is CASSNRGSQPQHF. CDR3 bases: TGTGCCAGCAGTAACCGGGGTAGTCAGCCCCAGCATTTT.

The V call is TRBV5-1, the J call TRBJ1-1; D not certain. The V end lost 0 bases, the J end lost 0 bases, and 9 bases lay between the germline ends. Per germline, CDR1 SGHRS and CDR2 YFSETQ. There are 15 residues in the CDR3. The CDR3 coding sequence is TGCGCCAGCAGCTTGGATGCAGACTTGAACACTGAAGCTTTCTTT. It is translated as CASSLDADLNTEAFF.

The chain carries TRBV7-2 and TRBJ2-7; maybe TRBD1 (5 bases). This CDR3 contains 15 residues. Germline assignment: CDR1 SGHTA and CDR2 FQGNSA. V lost 0 bases and J 1 base, leaving 10 bases between the germline ends. The CDR3 protein is CASSLAGQGSYEQYF. DNA of the CDR3: TGTGCCAGCAGCTTAGCTGGGCAGGGATCCTACGAGCAGTACTTC.

V gene TRBV19 combines with J gene TRBJ2-5; D not resolved. CDR3 size: 14 residues. Germline V lookup: CDR1 LNHDA, CDR2 SQIVND (reference sequence). Trimming removed 5 bases at V and 2 bases at J, with 12 bases between. DNA for the CDR3: TGTGCCAGTAGTGCGGAATGGAAGCAAGAGACCCAGTACTTC. Protein product: CASSAEWKQETQYF.

The chain carries TRBV7-9 and TRBJ1-1, with TRBD1 matching 8 bases. Losses at the gene ends were 0 bases for V and 1 base for J; bases not matched to a gene: 10. Germline V lookup: CDR1 SEHNR, CDR2 FQNEAQ (reference sequence). CDR3 size: 18 residues. The CDR3 DNA reads TGTGCCAGCAGCTTAGCCTCGACTTACAGGGGGACGAACACTGAAGCTTTCTTT. Encoded protein: CASSLASTYRGTNTEAFF.

This clone was seen only a few times. This chain joins TRBV29-1 and TRBJ1-2; D is possibly TRBD1 (6 bases). Trimming left V 4 bases short and J 8 bases short, with 20 bases between. The CDR3 runs 14 residues. Germline CDR1 SQVTM, CDR2 ANQGSEA. The CDR3 is CSVAKQGILGGYTF. The CDR3 DNA is TGCAGCGTTGCCAAACAGGGAATCCTAGGAGGCTACACCTTC.

CDR3 loop: CASSPTGDTEAFF. The CDR3 nucleotides read TGTGCCAGCTCACCGACAGGGGATACTGAAGCTTTCTTT. The genes are TRBV18 and TRBJ1-1, with 8 bases that match TRBD1. The length of the CDR3 is 13 residues. CDR1 KGHSH and CDR2 LQKENI come from the germline V gene. The junction had 2 bases not matched to a gene; V was cut back by 3 bases and J by 5 bases.

V gene TRBV6-6 combines with J gene TRBJ1-4; no firm D call. This CDR3 comprises 15 residues. In germline, CDR1 is MNHNY, CDR2 SVGAGI (reference sequence). The V gene lost 8 bases and the J gene lost 2 bases, with 15 bases spanning the gap. Written as DNA, the CDR3 is TGTGCCAGCCGGGGTGCGGCCGGGACTAATGAAAAACTGTTTTTT. Its protein is CASRGAAGTNEKLFF.

The chain joins TRBV5-4 to TRBJ1-1; 8 positions match TRBD1. This CDR3 region has 16 residues. V lost 0 bases and J lost 0; bases outside the gene matches: 4. Germline CDR1 SGHNT, CDR2 YYREEE (reference sequence). The CDR3 nucleotides are TGTGCCAGCAGCTTGGCAGGACAGGGACTGAACACTGAAGCTTTCTTT. This gives the protein CASSLAGQGLNTEAFF.

J is TRBJ1-6 and V is TRBV12-5; D not certain. The CDR3 is made up of 13 amino acids. The germline CDR1 and CDR2 sequences are LGHNT and FRNRAP. The V end was cut by 7 bases, the J end by 13 bases, with 17 bases between. The CDR3 here is CASVGQPGQPLHF. CDR3 sequence (DNA): TGTGCTAGTGTTGGCCAGCCGGGTCAGCCCCTCCACTTT. The full variable domain, completed using reference TRBV12-5 and TRBJ1-6, is DARVTQTPRHKVTEMGQEVTMRCQPILGHNTVFWYRQTMMQGLELLAYFRNRAPLDDSGMPKDRFSAEMPDATLATLKIQPSEPRDSAVYFCASVGQPGQPLHFGNGTRLTVT.

This clone was observed a single time. The V and J genes are TRBV12-3 or TRBV12-4 and TRBJ2-5; D perhaps matches TRBD2 (6 bases). The CDR3 is made up of 13 amino acids. The germline V and J ends were trimmed by 5 bases and 5 bases, with 12 bases remaining between them. The CDR3 DNA follows: TGTGCCAGCAGTCGGACTACACCGGAGACCCAGTACTTC. Protein product: CASSRTTPETQYF.